This T cell receptor beta chain was captured by sequencing in a study of cytomegalovirus exposure and HLA in healthy donors. This clone was seen only once. No antigen is known for it. Findings of the study overall: Researchers catalogued 160 or so TCR beta chains as cytomegalovirus-associated. Among the CMV-associated chains, a few were confirmed in vitro as specific for CMV antigens. Several of the most significant clusters appeared linked to common viral pathogens, based on a later analysis. An analysis was carried out at a later point. It showed that HLA-associated TCR beta chains were more clonally expanded than equally common non-associated chains.

PCR used 60 Vbeta primers and 13 Jbeta primers. Using immunoSEQ multiplex PCR, the repertoire was profiled, and TCRdb retains in-frame clones only, with some absent. The sample consists of 150,000 to 200,000 clones, roughly 84% of them appearing once. The CDR3 runs to 14 residues. Trimming cost V 1 base and J 3 bases, with 11 bases left between them. The germline CDR1 and CDR2 sequences are SGHRS and YFSETQ. V is TRBV5-1 and J is TRBJ2-7; no clear D gene. The specimen was PBMCs. This TCR was sampled from a woman under 30 in good health and CMV-seronegative. The CDR3 is CASSLTNSGYEQYF. The CDR3 bases are TGCGCCAGCAGCTTGACAAATTCAGGCTACGAGCAGTACTTC.